Listed below are T cell receptor beta chains from one sample, sequenced in a study of type 1 regulatory T cells. TCRdb called the reads again in MiXCR, with one record for every CDR3 protein. Here the sample spans approximately 20,000 distinct CDR3 sequences, 10% to 13% being singletons. The sample consisted of CD4+ T cells, either the whole sample or a sorted fraction (not recorded which). The receptor source for this set is a human donor in good health. CDR3s include the opening cysteine and the closing phenylalanine or tryptophan. Each record gives: J gene, V gene, CDR3 protein.

>TRBJ2-2|TRBV28
CASSRTGGDRELFF
>TRBJ2-1|TRBV5-1
CASSSTGTSTPKQFF
>TRBJ2-1|TRBV7-9
CASSSYLKAGATNEQFF
>TRBJ2-2|TRBV5-1
CASSKERELFF
>TRBJ1-3|TRBV20-1
CSARAQAGNTIYF
>TRBJ1-1|TRBV18
CASSPQHATTEAFF
>TRBJ2-1|TRBV3-1
CASSQDRLAGNEQFF
>TRBJ2-3|TRBV12-3/TRBV12-4
CASRKWSDTQYF
>TRBJ2-3|TRBV14
CASSKDRSRYF
>TRBJ2-2|TRBV3-1
CASNIRAENTGELFF
>TRBJ2-5|TRBV20-1
CSANRGETQYF
>TRBJ2-5|TRBV7-2
CASSRLFGGETQYF
>TRBJ2-7|TRBV30
CAWRDNRGGYEQYF
>TRBJ1-1|TRBV20-1
CSASITVFNTEAFF
>TRBJ1-4|TRBV15
CATSTRIWEKLFF
>TRBJ2-7|TRBV6-5
CASRRRTSGRADDEQYF
>TRBJ2-7|TRBV20-1
CSARVQAVSYEQYF
>TRBJ2-1|TRBV20-1
CSAGLAGVPF
>TRBJ2-2|TRBV5-1
CASSSLGSGNTGELFF
>TRBJ2-5|TRBV20-1
CSAGNRQETQYF
>TRBJ2-7|TRBV7-2
CASSSGLAGPSYEQYF
>TRBJ2-3|TRBV2
CASSEATSGGTDTQYF
>TRBJ1-4|TRBV6-5
CASRLNEKLFF
>TRBJ1-5|TRBV28
CASSVPGGNQPQHF
>TRBJ2-5|TRBV5-1
CASSPYSGRLDETQYF
>TRBJ2-7|TRBV20-1
CSATTSGTYEQYF
>TRBJ2-5|TRBV5-1
CASSRGTFQETQYF
>TRBJ2-3|TRBV5-5
CASSARLAGGPDTQYF
>TRBJ2-2|TRBV5-1
CASSYPGGELFF
>TRBJ1-1|TRBV5-1
CASSFSTPGVLAFF
>TRBJ2-2|TRBV7-9
CASSSAGGSNTGELFF
>TRBJ2-3|TRBV28
CASSPAIGLSTDTQYF
>TRBJ2-5|TRBV5-1
CASRLQETQYF
>TRBJ1-5|TRBV28
CASSLSFSGQPQHF
>TRBJ1-3|TRBV7-3
CASSRSGGVGNTIYF
>TRBJ1-1|TRBV20-1
CSAWDRQGTEAFF
>TRBJ2-7|TRBV3-1
CASSQERYEQYF
>TRBJ1-5|TRBV24-1
CATSDLQAAVGGQPQHF
>TRBJ2-1|TRBV12-3/TRBV12-4
CASSPASSGRGREQFF